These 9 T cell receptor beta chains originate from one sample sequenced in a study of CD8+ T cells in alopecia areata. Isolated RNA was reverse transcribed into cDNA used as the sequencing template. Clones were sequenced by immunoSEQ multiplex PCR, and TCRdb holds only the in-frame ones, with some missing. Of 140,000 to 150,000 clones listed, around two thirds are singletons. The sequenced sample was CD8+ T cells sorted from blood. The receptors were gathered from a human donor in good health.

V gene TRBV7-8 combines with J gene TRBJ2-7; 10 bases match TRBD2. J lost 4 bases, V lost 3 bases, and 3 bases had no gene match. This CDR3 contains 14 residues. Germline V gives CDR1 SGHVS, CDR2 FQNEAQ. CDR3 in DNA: TGTGCCAGCAGCTTCGGGACTAGCGATTACGAGCAGTACTTC. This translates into CASSFGTSDYEQYF.

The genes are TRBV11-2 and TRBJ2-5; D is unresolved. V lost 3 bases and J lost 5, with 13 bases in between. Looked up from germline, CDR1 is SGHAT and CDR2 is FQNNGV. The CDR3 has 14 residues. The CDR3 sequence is CASSFGLGQETQYF. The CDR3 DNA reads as TGTGCCAGCAGCTTCGGGTTAGGTCAGGAGACCCAGTACTTC.

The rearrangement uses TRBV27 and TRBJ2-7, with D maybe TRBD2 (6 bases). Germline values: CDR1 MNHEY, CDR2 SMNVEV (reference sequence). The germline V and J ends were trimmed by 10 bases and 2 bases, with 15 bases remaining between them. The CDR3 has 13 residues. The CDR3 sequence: CATGSMGPYEQYF. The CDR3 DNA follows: TGTGCCACCGGGAGCATGGGTCCCTACGAGCAGTACTTC.

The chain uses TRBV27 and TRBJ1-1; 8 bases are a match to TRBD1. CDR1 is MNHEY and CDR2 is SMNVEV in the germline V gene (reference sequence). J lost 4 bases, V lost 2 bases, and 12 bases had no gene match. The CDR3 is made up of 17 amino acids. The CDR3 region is CASSLLTPTGAPTEAFF. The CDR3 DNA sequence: TGTGCCAGCAGTTTACTAACTCCGACAGGGGCGCCCACTGAAGCTTTCTTT.

Here the CDR3 DNA reads TGTGCCTGGAGAGTTGACTACGAGCAGTACTTC. Translated, it gives CAWRVDYEQYF. V usage is TRBV30 and J usage is TRBJ2-7; D unresolved. Trimming shortened V by 3 bases and J by 3 bases, and 6 bases separated the two germline ends. Germline V gene lookup returns CDR1 GTSNPN and CDR2 SVGIG (reference sequence). This CDR3 contains 11 residues. Looking up the rest from reference TRBV30 and TRBJ2-7 gives the full variable domain: SQTIHQWPATLVQPVGSPLSLECTVEGTSNPNLYWYRQAAGRGLQLLFYSVGIGQISSEVPQNLSASRPQDRQFILSSKKLLLSDSGFYLCAWRVDYEQYFGPGTRLTVT.

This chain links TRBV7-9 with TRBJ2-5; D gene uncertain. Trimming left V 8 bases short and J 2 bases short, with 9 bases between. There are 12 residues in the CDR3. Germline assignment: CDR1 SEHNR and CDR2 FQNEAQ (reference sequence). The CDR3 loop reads CASYSVQETQYF. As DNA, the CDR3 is TGTGCCAGCTACTCGGTGCAAGAGACCCAGTACTTC. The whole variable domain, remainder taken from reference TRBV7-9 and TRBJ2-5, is DTGVSQNPRHKITKRGQNVTFRCDPISEHNRLYWYRQTLGQGPEFLTYFQNEAQLEKSRLLSDRFSAERPKGSFSTLEIQRTEQGDSAMYLCASYSVQETQYFGPGTRLLVL.

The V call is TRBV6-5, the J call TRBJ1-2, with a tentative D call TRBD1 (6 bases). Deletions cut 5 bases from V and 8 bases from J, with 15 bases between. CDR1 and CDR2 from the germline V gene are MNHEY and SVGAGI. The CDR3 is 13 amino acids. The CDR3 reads CASSRSGAEGYTF. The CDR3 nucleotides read TGTGCCAGCAGTCGCTCAGGGGCAGAAGGCTACACCTTC.

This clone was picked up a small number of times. The CDR3, as DNA: TGCAGCGTCCCTATACGGGCGGAACCTACTGGGGCCAACGTCCTGACTTTC. Its protein product is CSVPIRAEPTGANVLTF. The chain is built from TRBV29-1 and TRBJ2-6; no firm D call. Trimming stripped 6 bases from V and 2 bases from J, with 20 bases between. The CDR3 is 17 residues long. Germline V gene lookup returns CDR1 SQVTM and CDR2 ANQGSEA.

CDR3 in DNA: TGTGCCAGCAGTCATAGGGGGATGAACACTGAAGCTTTCTTT. Its translation: CASSHRGMNTEAFF. The rearrangement joins TRBV27 to TRBJ1-1, with D maybe TRBD1 (6 bases). V dropped 5 bases and J dropped 0 bases, with 10 bases sitting between them. Per the germline V gene, CDR1 is MNHEY and CDR2 is SMNVEV (reference sequence). This CDR3 comprises 14 residues.